The 10 T cell receptor beta chains given below trace back to one sample, sequenced in a study of blood T cell repertoires in COVID-19 (dated by TCRdb to 2018 to 2020). The library was built by means of the immunoSEQ multiplex PCR assay. TCRdb provides this immuneACCESS table in a form limited to in-frame rearrangements. Some clones are lacking; in checked studies, under half of them reflect an unresolved V gene, and why the rest are absent is not known. This sample is represented by approximately 150,000 clones; 65% to 85% of them were singletons. Of the sample, around 5.1% is held by the ten largest clones. Sequencing was done on a sample of PBMCs or T cells enriched from blood (not recorded which). These receptors were obtained from a man aged 70 or older who had been exposed to COVID-19.

CDR3 sequence reads: CAISATSGTNEQFF. The CDR3 coding sequence is TGTGCCATCAGTGCCACTAGCGGGACCAATGAGCAGTTCTTC. The rearrangement joins TRBV10-3 to TRBJ2-1, with 10 bases matching TRBD2. V gave up 4 bases and J gave up 6 bases; unmatched junction bases: 3. CDR1 is ENHRY, CDR2 SYGVKD, per germline. This CDR3 has 14 residues.

The sample holds a few counts of this clone. The identical CDR3 is also encoded by other nucleotide sequences in the sample. The genes are TRBV18 and TRBJ2-5; D is perhaps TRBD2 (6 bases). V lost 4 bases to trimming and J lost 5 bases, with 11 bases between them. The germline gives CDR1 KGHSH, CDR2 LQKENI. The CDR3 totals 13 residues. The CDR3 sequence: CASSLGLQETQYF. DNA for the CDR3: TGTGCCAGCTCACTGGGACTTCAGGAGACCCAGTACTTC.

V and J are TRBV7-2 and TRBJ2-1; the match to TRBD2 covers 10 bases. CDR3 length: 15 amino acids. Germline V gives CDR1 SGHTA, CDR2 FQGNSA. V lost 5 bases to trimming and J lost 3 bases; unmatched junction nucleotides: 4. This CDR3 reads CASSPSGGVYNEQFF. The CDR3 nucleotides read TGTGCCAGCAGCCCGAGCGGGGGGGTCTACAATGAGCAGTTCTTC.

The count of this clone is one. The chain is built from TRBV5-6 and TRBJ2-7; 8 bases agree with TRBD1. Germline CDR1 and CDR2: SGHDT and YYEEEE. The length of the CDR3 is 14 residues. V shed 0 bases and J 4 bases; nucleotides not matched to a gene: 3. The DNA for the CDR3 is TGTGCCAGCAGCTTGGACAGGGGGGTGTACGAGCAGTACTTC. This sequence encodes CASSLDRGVYEQYF.

CDR3 nucleotide sequence: TGCAGTGCCAGTAAGGGGGCGAACACTGAAGCTTTCTTT. Its translation is CSASKGANTEAFF. The rearrangement joins TRBV20-1 to TRBJ1-1; 7 bases map to TRBD1. The ends lost 6 bases at V and 1 base at J; junction bases unmatched: 5. This CDR3 has 13 residues. Per germline, CDR1 DFQATT and CDR2 SNEGSKA (reference sequence).

DNA of the CDR3: TGTGCCAGCAGCAGGATAAGCGGGATGAGCTCCTACAATGAGCAGTTCTTC. It is translated as CASSRISGMSSYNEQFF. The J gene is TRBJ2-1, the V gene TRBV7-8; 7 nucleotides match TRBD2. Germline lookup yields CDR1 SGHVS and CDR2 FQNEAQ. V lost 5 bases, J lost 0 bases, and 10 bases stayed unmatched. The CDR3 has 17 residues.

V and J are TRBV9 and TRBJ2-2; 7 bases are shared with TRBD2. The CDR3 runs to 18 residues. The trim removed 3 bases at V and 4 bases at J, leaving 15 bases unmatched. Germline CDR1 SGDLS, CDR2 YYNGEE. CDR3 residues: CASSADPGTKGVTGELFF. The CDR3 bases are TGTGCCAGCAGCGCTGATCCAGGGACTAAAGGGGTCACCGGGGAGCTGTTTTTT.

The chain combines TRBV5-4 with TRBJ1-6, with 11 bases matching TRBD1. Unmatched junction bases numbered 7, after V lost 4 bases and J lost 10 bases. The CDR3 contains 15 residues. Germline V gene lookup returns CDR1 SGHNT and CDR2 YYREEE (reference sequence). The CDR3 region has the DNA TGTGCCAGCAGCCCCGGGGACAGGGGGAAGTCACCCCTCCACTTT. This encodes CASSPGDRGKSPLHF.

This clone was seen more than once but under ten times. This rearrangement joins TRBV18 to TRBJ2-5; D is unclear. There are 15 residues in the CDR3. Germline CDR1 KGHSH, CDR2 LQKENI. V lost 3 bases and J lost 2, with 13 bases in between. The CDR3 sequence: CASSPGWAIQETQYF. The CDR3 coding sequence is TGTGCCAGCTCACCGGGCTGGGCGATACAAGAGACCCAGTACTTC.

The rearrangement uses TRBV3-1 (or the pseudogene TRBV3-2) and TRBJ1-4, with D tentatively TRBD1 (6 bases). Germline V CDR1 and CDR2: LGHDT, YNNKEL (reference sequence). This CDR3 is 12 amino acids long. The germline V and J ends were trimmed by 4 bases and 10 bases, with 10 bases remaining between them. The CDR3 bases are TGTGCCAGCAGCCGGGACAATTTAAAACTGTTTTTT. Protein product: CASSRDNLKLFF.